This TCR beta chain originates from a study of cytomegalovirus exposure and HLA in healthy donors. Across the study: A later analysis reported the same platform for the 90 to 150 validation repertoires and the 500 to 700 first-cohort repertoires.

Points from the study as a whole: Some public TCRs appeared in many individuals, while most sequences were rare. According to a subsequent analysis, TCR clusters from the first cohort were inclined to appear together in the 110 or so validation repertoires. Confirmation in vitro established that a few CMV-associated chains were specific for CMV antigens.

This table comes from immunoSEQ multiplex PCR, and its TCRdb copy is limited to in-frame clones, with some not included. The profile shows over 250,000 clones, 65% to 90% of them singletons. The germline V gene has CDR1 KGHSH and CDR2 LQKENI. This CDR3 is 19 amino acids long. Trimming removed 3 bases from V and 2 bases from J, with 23 bases in between. Concerning this clone: Its target is not known.

The receptor comes from a young woman in good health and CMV-seronegative. The sample was PBMCs. This chain joins TRBV18 and TRBJ1-3, with D unresolved. CDR3 sequence (DNA): TGTGCCAGCTCACCTAGTGAGAGCCTCCCGTCCCAAGCTGGAAACACCATATATTTT. This translates into CASSPSESLPSQAGNTIYF.